This record concerns one T cell receptor (beta chain) sequence. The antigen is undetermined. V was cut by 4 bases and J by 6 bases, with 20 bases left in between. The CDR3 extends over 16 amino acids. Germline-derived CDR1 and CDR2 are MGHRA and YSYEKL. This entry belongs to a study of Ad26.COV2.S vaccination and SARS-CoV-2 variants. About the study: Intramuscular Ad26.COV2.S at 5x10^10 or 1x10^11 viral particles.

Treatment specified: about 20 received Ad26.COV2.S at low or high dose, single or two shots; about 5 received placebo; per-sample allocation not given. Repertoires come from day 63 after the first vaccine or placebo injection. An Ad26 vector that expressed Wuhan-strain SARS-CoV-2 spike constituted the vaccine. Here immunoSEQ multiplex PCR was the method, and the copy in TCRdb shows in-frame clones only, minus some. The sample lists 380,000 or so clones; 80% to 90% were seen once. Overall study findings and caveats: Substantial breadth was reported for post-vaccination spike-specific CD8+ and CD4+ T cells. Vaccine and placebo recipients had comparable breadth of non-spike TCRs.

J is TRBJ2-3 and V is TRBV4-1; D tentatively reads TRBD1 or TRBD2 (5 bases each). This material consisted of peripheral blood, taken in a trial of Ad26.COV2.S vaccine versus placebo. The source of this sequence is a person aged 18-60 years who received the Ad26.COV2.S COVID-19 vaccine or a placebo. CDR3 sequence: CASSPLIGERDDTQYF. The CDR3 coding sequence is TGCGCCAGCAGCCCCCTTATTGGGGAGAGGGACGATACGCAGTATTTT.